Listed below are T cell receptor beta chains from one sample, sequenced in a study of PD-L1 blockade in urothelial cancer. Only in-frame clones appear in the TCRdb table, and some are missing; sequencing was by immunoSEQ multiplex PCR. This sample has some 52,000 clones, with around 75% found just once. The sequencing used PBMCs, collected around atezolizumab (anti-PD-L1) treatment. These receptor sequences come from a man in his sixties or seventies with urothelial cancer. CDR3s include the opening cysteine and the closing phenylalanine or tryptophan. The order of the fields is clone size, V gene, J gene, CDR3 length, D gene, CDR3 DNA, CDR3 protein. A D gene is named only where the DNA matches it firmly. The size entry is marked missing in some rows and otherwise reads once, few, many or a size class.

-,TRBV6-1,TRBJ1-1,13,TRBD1,TGTGCCAGCAGCGGACAGGTCGACACTGAAGCTTTCTTT,CASSGQVDTEAFF
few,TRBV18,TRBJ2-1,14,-,TGTGCCAGCTCACCCCAGACTAGTTTGGGTGAGCAGTTCTTC,CASSPQTSLGEQFF
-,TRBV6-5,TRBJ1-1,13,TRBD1,TGTGCCAGCATCGGACAGGGGCGCGGTGAAGCTTTCTTT,CASIGQGRGEAFF
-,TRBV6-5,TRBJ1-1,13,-,TGTGCCAGCAGTTACACCTCCACAGGAGTGGCTTTCTTT,CASSYTSTGVAFF
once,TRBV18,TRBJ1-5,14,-,TGTGCCAGCTCACCACGGAGCGGGAATCAGCCCCAGCATTTT,CASSPRSGNQPQHF
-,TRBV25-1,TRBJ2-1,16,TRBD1,TGTGCCAGCAGTGACCACCGGGACAGGGGCTACAATGAGCAGTTCTTC,CASSDHRDRGYNEQFF
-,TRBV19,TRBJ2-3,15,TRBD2,TGTGCCAGTAGTATGTTAGCGGGAGGCACAGATACGCAGTATTTT,CASSMLAGGTDTQYF
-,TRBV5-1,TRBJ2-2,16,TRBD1,TGCGCCAGCAGCCGTACCGGGACAGGGAACACCGGGGAGCTGTTTTTT,CASSRTGTGNTGELFF
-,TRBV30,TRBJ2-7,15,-,TGTGCCTGGAGTGCAAGGGGGTTACCAACCTACGAGCAGTACTTC,CAWSARGLPTYEQYF
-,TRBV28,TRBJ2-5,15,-,TGTGCCAGCAGGACCCCCGCGGGGGCACGGGAGACCCAGTACTTC,CASRTPAGARETQYF
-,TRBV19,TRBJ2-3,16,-,TGTGCCAGTAGAGATAGAGGAGCTAGTAGCACAGATACGCAGTATTTT,CASRDRGASSTDTQYF
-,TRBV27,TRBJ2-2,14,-,TGTGCCAGCAGCACCGGGACTAACACCGGGGAGCTGTTTTTT,CASSTGTNTGELFF
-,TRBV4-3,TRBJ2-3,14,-,TGCGCCAGCAGCCAGAGGTGGAACACAGATACGCAGTATTTT,CASSQRWNTDTQYF
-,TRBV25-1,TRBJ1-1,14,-,TGTGCCAGCAGTAAGGGGCATCTGAACACTGAAGCTTTCTTT,CASSKGHLNTEAFF
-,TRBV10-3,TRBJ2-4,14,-,TGTGCCATCAGTGAGTCTACAGGGAAGAACATTCAGTACTTC,CAISESTGKNIQYF
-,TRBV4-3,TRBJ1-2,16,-,TGCGCCAGCAGCCAAGGCGGAGGGGCCGGGTACTATGGCTACACCTTC,CASSQGGGAGYYGYTF
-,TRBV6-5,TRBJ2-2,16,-,TGTGCCAGCAGCTACGGATTGGAGGGGAGCACCGGGGAGCTGTTTTTT,CASSYGLEGSTGELFF
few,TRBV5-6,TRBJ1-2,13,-,TGTGCCAGCAGCTTGTGGGCAGACGATGGCTACACCTTC,CASSLWADDGYTF
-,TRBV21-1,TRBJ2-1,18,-,TGTGCCAGCAACAGAGGGACACTAGCGGGGGGAAACTACAATGAGCAGTTCTTC,CASNRGTLAGGNYNEQFF
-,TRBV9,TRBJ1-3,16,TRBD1,TGTGCCAGCAGCGTAACCGACAGGGTTGCTGGAAACACCATATATTTT,CASSVTDRVAGNTIYF
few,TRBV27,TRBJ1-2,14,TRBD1,TGTGCCAGCAGCCCGCGGACAGGGGCTGATGGCTACACCTTC,CASSPRTGADGYTF
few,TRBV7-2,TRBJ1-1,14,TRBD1,TGTGCCAGCAGGATACAGGGGGGAAAGACTGAAGCTTTCTTT,CASRIQGGKTEAFF
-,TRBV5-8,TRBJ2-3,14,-,TGTGCCAGCACCCAGGGTCTTAGCACAGATACGCAGTATTTT,CASTQGLSTDTQYF
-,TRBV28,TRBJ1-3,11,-,TGTGCCAGCAGGAGGTTAGGCACCATATATTTT,CASRRLGTIYF
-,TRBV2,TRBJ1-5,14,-,TGTGCCAGCAGTGTTCAGGGTATCAATCAGCCCCAGCATTTT,CASSVQGINQPQHF
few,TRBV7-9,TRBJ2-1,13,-,TGTGCCAGCAGCTCGCGGGGGCACAATGAGCAGTTCTTC,CASSSRGHNEQFF
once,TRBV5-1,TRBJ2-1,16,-,TGCGCCAGCAGCTTGGAGGTTGGGGGGGCAAGCAATGAGCAGTTCTTC,CASSLEVGGASNEQFF
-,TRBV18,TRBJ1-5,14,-,TGTGCCAGCTCTCCCGACAGTAACAATCAGCCCCAGCATTTT,CASSPDSNNQPQHF
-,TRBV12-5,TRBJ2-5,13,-,TGTGCTAGTGGTTTTAGGGGCTGGGAGACCCAGTACTTC,CASGFRGWETQYF
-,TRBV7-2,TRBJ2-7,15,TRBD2,TGTGCCAGCAGCTTAGGACCTAGCGGGATCTACGAGCAGTACTTC,CASSLGPSGIYEQYF
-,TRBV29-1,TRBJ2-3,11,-,TGCAGCGCTGCACGGGCAGATACGCAGTATTTT,CSAARADTQYF
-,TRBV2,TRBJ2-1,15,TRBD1,TGTGCCAGCAAAGGACAGGGCATATCCTACAATGAGCAGTTCTTC,CASKGQGISYNEQFF
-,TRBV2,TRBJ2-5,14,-,TGTGCCAGCAGTGAATCGGTCAGGCAAGAGACCCAGTACTTC,CASSESVRQETQYF
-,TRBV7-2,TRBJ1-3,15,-,TGTGCCAGCAGCTTAGGTAGGGGAACTGGAAACACCATATATTTT,CASSLGRGTGNTIYF
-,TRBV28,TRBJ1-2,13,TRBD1,TGTGCCAGCAGGATGGACAGGGCTTATGGCTACACCTTC,CASRMDRAYGYTF
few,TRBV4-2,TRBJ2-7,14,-,TGTGCCAGCAGCCAAGTGGTACAGGCCTACGAGCAGTACTTC,CASSQVVQAYEQYF
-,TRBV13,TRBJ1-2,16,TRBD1,TGTGCCAGCAGCCCCGGACAGGGGAAAGCTTTACGTGGCTACACCTTC,CASSPGQGKALRGYTF
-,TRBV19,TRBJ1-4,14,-,TGTGCCAGTAGTATCCGGCGACTGAGTGAAAAACTGTTTTTT,CASSIRRLSEKLFF
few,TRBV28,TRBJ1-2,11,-,TGTGCCAGCAGTTCGGGGGGTGGCTACACCTTC,CASSSGGGYTF
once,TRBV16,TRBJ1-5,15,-,TGTGCCAGCAGCCAACAGGGGAACAGCAATCAGCCCCAGCATTTT,CASSQQGNSNQPQHF
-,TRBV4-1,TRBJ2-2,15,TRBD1,TGCGCCAGCAGCCTGACAGGGGATAACACCGGGGAGCTGTTTTTT,CASSLTGDNTGELFF
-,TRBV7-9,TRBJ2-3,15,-,TGTGCCAGCAGCTTATCCGGTCCTAGCACAGATACGCAGTATTTT,CASSLSGPSTDTQYF
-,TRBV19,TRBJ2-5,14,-,TGTGCCAGTAGTGCCACAGGGAAGGTCGGGACCCAGTACTTC,CASSATGKVGTQYF
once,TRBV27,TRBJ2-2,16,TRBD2,TGTGCCAGCAGTTCCGGACTAGCGGCGAACACCGGGGAGCTGTTTTTT,CASSSGLAANTGELFF
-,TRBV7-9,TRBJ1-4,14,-,TGTGCCAGCAGCTTCCAGGGGACTAATGAAAAACTGTTTTTT,CASSFQGTNEKLFF
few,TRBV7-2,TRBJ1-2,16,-,TGTGCCAGCAGCTTAGTGAGTGGGAGTAGGGACTATGGCTACACCTTC,CASSLVSGSRDYGYTF
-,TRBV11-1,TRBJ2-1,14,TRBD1,TGTGCCAGCAGCCAAAGGGGGACAGTGACTGAGCAGTTCTTC,CASSQRGTVTEQFF
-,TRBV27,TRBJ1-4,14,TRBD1,TGTGCCAGCAGGGACAGGGAGGTCAGGGAAAAACTGTTTTTT,CASRDREVREKLFF
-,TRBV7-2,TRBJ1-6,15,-,TGTGCCAGCAGCTTAGCGGACCAGGGAAATTCACCCCTCCACTTT,CASSLADQGNSPLHF
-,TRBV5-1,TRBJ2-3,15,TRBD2,TGCGCCAGCAGCTTGCCTAGCGGGGGGGTAGATACGCAGTATTTT,CASSLPSGGVDTQYF
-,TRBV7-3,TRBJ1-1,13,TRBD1,TGTGCCAGCAGCTTAAGACAGGGCACTGAAGCTTTCTTT,CASSLRQGTEAFF